The present TCR beta chain was sequenced within a study of cytomegalovirus exposure and HLA in healthy donors (dated by TCRdb to 2016 to 2017). Regarding the study in general: According to an earlier analysis of a few hundred of the donors, some 180 million T cells yielded roughly 100 million unique TCR beta sequences and more than 250 Gb of sequence data. The T cell repertoires of 700 or so subjects were profiled by immunosequencing and related to cytomegalovirus serostatus. Because of strong linkage in the cohort, five DR-DQ haplotypes were treated as single units for association and clustering. The number of donors typed differed by locus, with 629-630 for A, B, C, DRB1 and DQB1, more than 500 for DQA1, 600 to 610 for DPA1, and some 440 for DPB1. Of the 350 to 450 genotyped donors, 81% were placed in the genetic ancestry cluster associated with self-reported Caucasian donors. Donor age, sex, ethnicity and CMV serostatus were compiled alongside the repertoire data. High-throughput TCR immunosequencing, statistical association of individual TCRs with disease status, and machine learning were combined to predict cytomegalovirus infection status. To decide whether each TCR beta V gene segment behaved as functional or pseudogenic, an earlier analysis of several hundred of the donors relied on high-throughput TCR beta sequencing. A later analysis re-examined previously published TCR beta repertoires from about 670 donors and added high-resolution HLA genotyping to investigate patterns of TCR occurrence. Every discovery cohort repertoire had been produced on one sequencing platform. The later analysis used no new phenotypic data to find candidate immune exposures, relying instead on TCR beta sequences and their occurrence across donors. The study aimed to test whether cataloging public T cell receptors could reveal signatures of past pathogen exposure. Along with the approximately 620-subject first cohort, a separate validation cohort of over 90 different subjects was used. A later genetic analysis used genome-wide SNP genotypes for about 60% of the 666 donors, treating that subset as a discovery cohort. Among about 360 genotyped donors of the cohort, an average of about 240,000 unique TCR beta nucleotide sequences were sequenced per donor, around 20% of them non-productive. HLA typing covered class I and class II loci at four-digit resolution. Roughly 290 gigabases of sequencing data and around 80 million unique TCR sequences made up an early release that covered several hundred HLA-typed donors.

Points the paper makes about the study in general: Because HLA typing was missing for some donors at each locus, association tests included only the typed subset. In both the original and validation cohorts, the classifier was reported to diagnose cytomegalovirus status with high specificity and sensitivity. A total of 164 TCR beta chains were listed by the study as associated with cytomegalovirus. The presence/absence analyses assumed that sequencing depth was roughly uniform across donors, and that assumption may not be true. Three of the identified cytomegalovirus-associated TCR beta chains were confirmed in vitro to be specific for cytomegalovirus antigens. The sequencing pipeline was judged likely to have produced a cluster of highly shared sequence variants as a technical artifact. Because counts were too low, roughly 17 rarely observed V segments, including chromosome 9 orphons, were left out of the earlier analysis of some 640 of the donors. Most TCR sequences were seen in very few donors, while some public TCRs were found in many individuals. In a later analysis, most CMV-associated TCR beta chains were found to appear HLA-restricted, with HLA associations seemingly driven largely by CMV exposure. A further reported finding was that TCR beta sequences accurately predicted the HLA-A and HLA-B alleles for most subjects in the first cohort. When HLA alleles, especially DR and DQ, strongly co-occurred, attributing TCR associations to individual alleles was difficult. Because the 87-base-pair reads could not distinguish some IMGT-functional V segments, including TRBV6-2 and TRBV6-3, those segments were excluded. The only immune exposure information available for the cohort was CMV serostatus. Specific HLA alleles were associated with 15,000 to 20,000 TCR beta sequences at a false discovery rate of 0.05 in a later analysis. According to a later genetic analysis, donors in an Asian-associated ancestry cluster had fewer N-insertions in productive TCRs than the approximately 650-donor mean. In an earlier analysis of some 550 of the donors, most TCR beta V segments were observed in productive rearrangements about 87% or about 30% of the time, broadly matching IMGT annotations. In a later analysis, the rate of TCR association differed among HLA loci, with DRB1 alleles having the most associated TCRs and HLA-C alleles having the fewest. According to the authors, the approach could potentially be generalized to other disease states and immunological phenotypes. A later genetic analysis associated a missense DCLRE1C variant with V-gene and J-gene trimming of TCR beta chains, and an independent cohort replicated the association. Only TCR beta chains were sequenced in this cohort, and the absence of alpha or paired-chain data limited detectable features. According to a later analysis, parvovirus B19, influenza, CMV and Epstein-Barr virus appeared linked to several top co-occurrence clusters. Correlated functional status among segregating V segments might be attributable to linkage disequilibrium, but an unknown experimental factor could not be ruled out. A later analysis found that HLA-associated TCR beta chains were more clonally expanded and had lower generation probabilities than equally common non-associated chains.

Libraries came from the immunoSEQ multiplex PCR assay. For the multiplex PCR, a mixture combining 60 forward primers for TCR Vbeta segments and 13 reverse primers for TCR Jbeta segments was used. The CDR3 region of rearranged TCR beta genes was amplified from genomic DNA with a multiplex PCR assay. On the Illumina HiSeq System, the amplified TCR beta libraries were sequenced as 87-base-pair reads. In the paper's pipeline: A later analysis tallied about 77 million unique TCR beta chains across the 666 repertoires, and approximately 9.9 million of those chains were shared by two or more donors. To remove PCR and sequencing errors, raw reads were error-corrected and collapsed into unique sequences using a nearest-neighbor algorithm that merged closely related sequences. CDR3 sequences were aligned to IMGT reference sequences to assign V, D and J gene segments. Each retained sequence needed at least a six-nucleotide match to both a V gene segment and a J gene segment. Rearrangements were classified as productive when the CDR3 lacked stop codons and remained in frame with V and J, and all other rearrangements were classified as non-productive. CDR3 was defined by IMGT convention, running from the second conserved V-encoded cysteine to the conserved J-encoded phenylalanine. Sequences without an unambiguous match to a single V gene segment were excluded from the earlier analysis of almost 600 of the donors. An earlier analysis of fewer than 750 of the donors classified V segments as functional when productive rearrangements were above 56.7% and as segregating when the standard deviation between donors was above 5%. To diagnose cytomegalovirus status from the catalog of TCR beta chain sequences, a statistical classification framework was built. V and J gene assignment, in a later analysis, came from comparing TCR nucleotide sequences with IMGT/GENE-DB human TR gene sequences. Using the TCRdist pipeline, a later analysis assigned CDR3 sequences along with most-parsimonious VDJ recombination scenarios. In a later analysis, each TCR beta chain was defined by its CDR3 amino acid sequence together with its V-gene family, and reads lacking a unique V-gene family were excluded. In a later analysis, several hundred highly shared, low-generation-probability nucleotide sequences were removed to address suspected cross-contamination and a sequencing artifact. For each public chain, a later analysis derived a clonal expansion index from normalized ranks of inferred template counts within each repertoire. In a later analysis, generation probabilities were computed using a VDJ recombination model fitted to out-of-frame rearrangements, and the results were checked against IGoR. In a later analysis, TCR-TCR, TCR-HLA and TCR-CMV co-occurrence was scored with hypergeometric tests, and a repertoire-size bias correction was applied to TCR pairs. A later analysis estimated false discovery rates by permuting HLA or CMV assignments 20 times. In a later analysis, co-occurring TCRs were grouped using DBSCAN, and TCRdist sequence similarity was added for clustering within HLA-allele-positive subsets. For co-occurrence clustering, repertoires with fewer than 30,000 or more than 120,000 public chains were excluded, along with roughly 5 repertoires with anomalous nucleotide sharing. The clones in this table, taken by TCRdb from immuneACCESS, are in-frame only. Not every clone is retained; where verified, under half of the shortfall comes from an unresolved V gene, and the cause of the rest is unknown. V, J and clone size were drawn from that table, and D and trimming were deduced from the DNA. The sample includes about 74,000 clones, with around 70% observed a single time. Of the sample, approximately 10% is held by the ten largest clones.

Per the germline V gene, MGHRA is the CDR1 and YSYEKL is the CDR2. The CDR3, cysteine through phenylalanine, is 14 amino acids long. The retained sequence is limited to the CDR3, 42 bases, with the frame set at the first base. V sheds 4 bases and J sheds 6 bases, leaving 13 bases between their ends. Notes on this clone: The target of this receptor is not known. No base quality information exists; no much larger clone differs at one position.

The cohort consisted of some 730 healthy bone marrow donors. Cohort members were all nominally healthy when sampled, although unrecorded immune exposures were likely present. The donor tested CMV seropositive and was one of the 289 seropositive cohort members. A peripheral blood sample was collected from each donor, and TCR beta sequencing was performed on peripheral blood mononuclear cells. Genomic DNA extraction from the blood cell samples was performed with the Qiagen DNeasy Blood Extraction Kit. Recombination connected TRBV4-1 to TRBJ2-1, with the D gene uncertain. Sample: PBMCs. The receptor was derived from a woman aged 40-49 years in good health and CMV-seropositive. CDR3 reads: CASSPHTAPNEQFF. The nucleotides are TGCGCCAGCAGCCCCCACACCGCCCCCAATGAGCAGTTCTTC.